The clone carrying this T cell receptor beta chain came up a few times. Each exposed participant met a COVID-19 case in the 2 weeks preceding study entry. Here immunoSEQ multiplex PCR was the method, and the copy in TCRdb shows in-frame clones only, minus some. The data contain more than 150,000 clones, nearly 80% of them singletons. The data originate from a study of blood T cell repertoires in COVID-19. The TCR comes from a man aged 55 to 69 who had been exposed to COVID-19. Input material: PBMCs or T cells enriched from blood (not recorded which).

CDR3 nucleotide sequence: TGTGCCAGCAGGGGTAGCGGTTCCTACAATGAGCAGTTCTTC. Translation gives CASRGSGSYNEQFF. V is TRBV28 and J is TRBJ2-1; perhaps TRBD2 as D (6 bases). Per the germline V gene, CDR1 is MDHEN and CDR2 is SYDVKM. The CDR3 consists of 14 residues. V was clipped by 6 bases and J by 1 base, with 10 bases between them.